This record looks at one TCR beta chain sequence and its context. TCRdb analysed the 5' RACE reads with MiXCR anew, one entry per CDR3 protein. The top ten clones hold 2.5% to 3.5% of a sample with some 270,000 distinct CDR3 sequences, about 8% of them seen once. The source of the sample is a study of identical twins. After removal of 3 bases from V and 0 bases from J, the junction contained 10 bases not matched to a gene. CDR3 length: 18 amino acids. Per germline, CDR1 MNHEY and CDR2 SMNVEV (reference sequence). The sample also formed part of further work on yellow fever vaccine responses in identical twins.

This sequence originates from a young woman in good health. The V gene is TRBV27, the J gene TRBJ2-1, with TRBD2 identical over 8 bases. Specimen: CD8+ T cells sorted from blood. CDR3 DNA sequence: TGTGCCAGCAGTTTGCGACTAGCGAGCCACCGCTCCTACAATGAGCAGTTCTTC. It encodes CASSLRLASHRSYNEQFF.